The present entry profiles one TCR beta chain with its context. The antigen is undetermined. These data come from a study of cytotoxic CD8 clonotypes in ibrutinib-treated CLL. Study findings and constraints: At ibrutinib response, clonality increased, and at progression it declined back toward baseline.

The CDR3 runs to 18 residues. Germline assignment: CDR1 SGHRS and CDR2 YFSETQ. Trimming removed 2 bases at V and 0 bases at J, with 18 bases between. The intended depth for sequencing was 1 in 200,000 to 1 in 1 million T cells. The data were produced by immunoSEQ multiplex PCR, yet TCRdb's version contains in-frame clones alone and is incomplete. This table has 130,000 to 150,000 clones, 70% to 80% appearing once. The material was PBMCs, obtained after 12 months of ibrutinib treatment. The genes are TRBV5-1 and TRBJ2-1; D gene unclear. The TCR originated in a human donor with chronic lymphocytic leukemia. For the CDR3, the DNA is TGCGCCAGCAGCTTTGCCCCCCTTAAACGGAGCTCCTACAATGAGCAGTTCTTC. Its protein is CASSFAPLKRSSYNEQFF.